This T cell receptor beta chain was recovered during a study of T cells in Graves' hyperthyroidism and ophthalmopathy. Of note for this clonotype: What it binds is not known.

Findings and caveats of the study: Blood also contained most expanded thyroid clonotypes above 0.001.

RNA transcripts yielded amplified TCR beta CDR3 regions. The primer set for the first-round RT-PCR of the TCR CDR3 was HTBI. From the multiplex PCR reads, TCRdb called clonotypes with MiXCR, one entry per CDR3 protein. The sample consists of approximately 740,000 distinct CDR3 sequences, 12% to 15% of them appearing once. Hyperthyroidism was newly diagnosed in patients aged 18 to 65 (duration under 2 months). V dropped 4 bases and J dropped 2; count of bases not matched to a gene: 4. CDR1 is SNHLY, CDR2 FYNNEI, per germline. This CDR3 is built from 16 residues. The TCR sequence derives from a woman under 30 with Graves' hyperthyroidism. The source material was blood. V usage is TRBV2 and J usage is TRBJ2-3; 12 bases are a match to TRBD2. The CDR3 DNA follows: TGTGCCAGCAGTGTTCGGACTAGCGGGATCACAGATACGCAGTATTTT. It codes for CASSVRTSGITDTQYF.